This T cell receptor (beta chain) is from a study of blood T cell repertoires in COVID-19. TCRdb's table, derived via immunoSEQ multiplex PCR, lists solely in-frame clones and lacks some. The table lists over 200,000 clones, about nine tenths of them singletons. The V and J ends lost 4 bases and 2 bases, in that order; junction bases with no gene match: 7. The CDR3 sequence is 15 residues long. The germline V gene has CDR1 GTSNPN and CDR2 SVGIG (reference sequence). The gene calls are TRBV30 and TRBJ2-2; 7 bases agree with TRBD2. The TCR comes from a woman aged 55-75 years with acute or convalescent COVID-19. Sequencing was done on a sample of peripheral blood. This CDR3 reads CAWIGLAANTGELFF. CDR3 nucleotide sequence: TGTGCCTGGATAGGCCTAGCGGCTAACACCGGGGAGCTGTTTTTT.